Sequencing of this T cell receptor (beta chain) was carried out in a study of T cell responses to AZD1222 COVID-19 vaccine. Assay: immunoSEQ multiplex PCR; the TCRdb copy retains only in-frame clones and omits some. The repertoire includes 90,000 to 120,000 clones, over 90% of them detected once, and around 4.7% sits in the top ten. The receptor comes from an adult in good health. Sequences were derived from peripheral blood, sampled on day 0 of AZD1222 vaccination.

The CDR3 spells CASSLGGDEQFF. DNA of the CDR3: TGTGCCAGCAGCTTAGGGGGGGATGAGCAGTTCTTC. The chain joins TRBV7-9 to TRBJ2-1, with TRBD2 as a possible D gene (6 bases). Between the trimmed V and J ends, which lost 1 base and 8 bases, there was a span of 6 bases. Germline V gene sequence: CDR1 SEHNR, CDR2 FQNEAQ (reference sequence). The CDR3 contains 12 residues.